This T cell receptor beta chain was profiled in a study of follicular helper T cells after annual influenza vaccination. As for time point: 2014-2015 season, pre-vaccination. This table comes from immunoSEQ multiplex PCR, and its TCRdb copy is limited to in-frame clones, with some not included. There are 13,000 to 15,000 clones in the sample; roughly 81% occur only once, and about 0.27% lies in the top ten. The germline V gene encodes CDR1 SGHAT and CDR2 FQNNGV. The V gene end was trimmed by 5 bases and the J gene end by 12 bases; junction bases not matched to a gene: 15. This CDR3 spans 16 amino acids.

This TCR derives from an adult who received the influenza vaccine. The sample here was CXCR5- memory CD4+ T cells sorted from blood, taken on the day of influenza vaccination. V is TRBV11-2 and J is TRBJ2-1; 11 bases agree with TRBD2. The CDR3: CASSLVNGVAGGMQFF. CDR3 in DNA: TGTGCCAGCAGCCTCGTAAACGGGGTAGCGGGGGGGATGCAGTTCTTC.